The rows below give T cell receptor beta chains drawn from one sample of a study of T cells in tumors after PD-1 blockade. Measured with immunoSEQ multiplex PCR; TCRdb has only the in-frame clones, and not every one. The sample lists fewer than 55,000 clones, roughly 80% seen once, with roughly 4% in the top ten. The sequencing here drew on PBMCs, taken before anti-PD-1 treatment. The receptors come from a human donor with basal cell carcinoma. The CDR3 runs from the conserved cysteine through the conserved F or W. The order of the fields is J gene, clone size, D gene, V gene, CDR3 DNA, CDR3 protein. The D gene is left open where the match is weak. Clone size, where shown, is once, few, many, or a class for clones that have expanded.

j_gene: TRBJ2-7
abundance: -
d_gene: TRBD1
v_gene: TRBV7-8
CDR3nt: TGTGCCAGCAGCTTAGTCCCGGGACAGGGGAGGCACGAGCAGTACTTC
CDR3aa: CASSLVPGQGRHEQYF

j_gene: TRBJ1-5
abundance: -
d_gene: -
v_gene: TRBV7-9
CDR3nt: TGTGCCAGTACCGGGGGGGGTAATCAGCCCCAGCATTTT
CDR3aa: CASTGGGNQPQHF

j_gene: TRBJ1-1
abundance: -
d_gene: -
v_gene: TRBV6-5
CDR3nt: TGTGCCAGCAGTTCCATCTTGGACGGGAACACTGAAGCTTTCTTT
CDR3aa: CASSSILDGNTEAFF

j_gene: TRBJ2-7
abundance: -
d_gene: TRBD2
v_gene: TRBV4-1
CDR3nt: TGCGCCAGCAGCCGGGGGGGAAACTACGAGCAGTACTTC
CDR3aa: CASSRGGNYEQYF

j_gene: TRBJ2-3
abundance: -
d_gene: TRBD2
v_gene: TRBV24-1
CDR3nt: TGTGCCACCAGTGCCTCTCGGACTAGCGGGGACACAGATACGCAGTATTTT
CDR3aa: CATSASRTSGDTDTQYF

j_gene: TRBJ1-4
abundance: few
d_gene: TRBD1
v_gene: TRBV5-6
CDR3nt: TGTGCCAGCAGCCAGAGGACAGGGAAGCTGTTTTTT
CDR3aa: CASSQRTGKLFF

j_gene: TRBJ1-6
abundance: -
d_gene: -
v_gene: TRBV28
CDR3nt: TGTGCCAGCAGCAACCCCCGGGGGACCTCCTATAATTCACCCCTCCACTTT
CDR3aa: CASSNPRGTSYNSPLHF

j_gene: TRBJ2-3
abundance: -
d_gene: -
v_gene: TRBV4-1
CDR3nt: TGCGCCAGCAGCCAAGATCAGGGAGTGAGGCAGTATTTT
CDR3aa: CASSQDQGVRQYF

j_gene: TRBJ1-1
abundance: -
d_gene: -
v_gene: TRBV5-1
CDR3nt: TGCGCCAGCAGCTTGGAGGGGTTTATGAACACTGAAGCTTTCTTT
CDR3aa: CASSLEGFMNTEAFF

j_gene: TRBJ2-3
abundance: -
d_gene: -
v_gene: TRBV18
CDR3nt: TGTGCCAGCTCACCGGAGACAGATACGCAGTATTTT
CDR3aa: CASSPETDTQYF

j_gene: TRBJ1-1
abundance: -
d_gene: -
v_gene: TRBV7-8
CDR3nt: TGTGCCAGCAGCTTAATGGGCTACCTTGAAGCTTTCTTT
CDR3aa: CASSLMGYLEAFF